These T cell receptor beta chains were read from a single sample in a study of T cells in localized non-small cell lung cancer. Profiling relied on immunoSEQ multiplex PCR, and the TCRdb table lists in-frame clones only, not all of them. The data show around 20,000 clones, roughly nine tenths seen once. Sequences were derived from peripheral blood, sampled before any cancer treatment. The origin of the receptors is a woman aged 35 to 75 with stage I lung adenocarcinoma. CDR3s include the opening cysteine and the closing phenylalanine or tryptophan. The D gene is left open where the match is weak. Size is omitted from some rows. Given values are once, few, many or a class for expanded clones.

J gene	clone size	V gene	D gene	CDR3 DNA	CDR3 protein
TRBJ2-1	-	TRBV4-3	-	TGCGCCAGCAGCCAAGCGGGAGACAATGAGCAGTTCTTC	CASSQAGDNEQFF
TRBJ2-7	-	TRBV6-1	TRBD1	TGTGCCAGCAGTGCGATCGACAGGGGGATCTACGAGCAGTACTTC	CASSAIDRGIYEQYF
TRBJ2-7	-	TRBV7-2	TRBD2	TGTGCCAGCAGCTTATCGACTGCGGGGAGGGGCGGGTCCTACGAGCAGTACTTC	CASSLSTAGRGGSYEQYF
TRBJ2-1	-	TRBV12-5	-	TGTGCTAGTGGTTTGACCCGGACAGGGACTAGTTTTGGTGAGCAGTTCTTC	CASGLTRTGTSFGEQFF
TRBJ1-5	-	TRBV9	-	TGTGCCAGCAGCGTAGGCAGCGATAGCAATCAGCCCCAGCATTTT	CASSVGSDSNQPQHF
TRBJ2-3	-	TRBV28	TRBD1	TGTGCCAGCAGTCCCCGACAGGGGTCAAGCACAGATACGCAGTATTTT	CASSPRQGSSTDTQYF
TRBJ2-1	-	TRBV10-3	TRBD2	TGTGCCATCAAATTGGGGACTAGCGGTACCAATGAGCAGTTCTTC	CAIKLGTSGTNEQFF
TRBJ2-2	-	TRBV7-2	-	TGTGCCAGCAGCCCCGTGGAAGTTGGGGAGCTGTTTTTT	CASSPVEVGELFF
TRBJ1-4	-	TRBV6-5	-	TGTGCCAGCAGTTACTCGACTGGGGCAACTAATGAAAAACTGTTTTTT	CASSYSTGATNEKLFF
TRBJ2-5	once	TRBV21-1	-	TGTGCCAGCAGCAAAGTCGTGCTAGCGGGGACCCAGTACTTC	CASSKVVLAGTQYF
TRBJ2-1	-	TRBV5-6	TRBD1	TGTGCCAGCAGCTGGACAGGGGGGGATGAGCAGTTCTTC	CASSWTGGDEQFF
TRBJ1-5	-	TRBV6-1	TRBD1	TGTGCCAGCAGTCGAACAGGGGAGAATCAGCCCCAGCATTTT	CASSRTGENQPQHF
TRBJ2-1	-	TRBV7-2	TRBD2	TGTGCCAGCACTGAAGGACTAGCGGGAGAGGGTGAGCAGTTCTTC	CASTEGLAGEGEQFF
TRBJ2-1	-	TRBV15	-	TGTGCCACCAGCAGAGCCTTCGGGGATGAGCAGTTCTTC	CATSRAFGDEQFF
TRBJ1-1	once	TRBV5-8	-	TGTGCCAGCAGAAGGGGGGCAGGGGAGATCACTGAAGCTTTCTTT	CASRRGAGEITEAFF
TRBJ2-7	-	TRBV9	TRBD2	TGTGCCAGCAGCGTAGAAGCAAGCGGGGTGACCTACGAGCAGTACTTC	CASSVEASGVTYEQYF
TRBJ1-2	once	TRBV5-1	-	TGCGCCAGCAGCTTGGGTTCTGACGAGGGCTACACCTTC	CASSLGSDEGYTF
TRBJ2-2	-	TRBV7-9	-	TGTGCCAGCAGCTTAGGGACAGCCTTGAACACCGGGGAGCTGTTTTTT	CASSLGTALNTGELFF
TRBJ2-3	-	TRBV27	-	TGTGCCAGCAGTTTGGGGGGACCCCTCACAGATACGCAGTATTTT	CASSLGGPLTDTQYF
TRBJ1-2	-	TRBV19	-	TGTGCCAGTAGGGAAGAAAGGGGAAATATCTATGGCTACACCTTC	CASREERGNIYGYTF
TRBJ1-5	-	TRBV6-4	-	TGTGCCAGCAGTTCTGATGGGGGCGATAGCAATCAGCCCCAGCATTTT	CASSSDGGDSNQPQHF
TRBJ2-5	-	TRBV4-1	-	TGCGCCAGCAGCCAAGACTGGAACCAAGAGACCCAGTACTTC	CASSQDWNQETQYF
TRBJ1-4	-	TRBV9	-	TGTGCCAGCAGCGTAGGGGAGGGGAAACTGTTTTTT	CASSVGEGKLFF
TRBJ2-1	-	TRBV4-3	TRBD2	TGCGCCAGCAGCCAAGATGGACTAGCGGGGATCGGTGAGCAGTTCTTC	CASSQDGLAGIGEQFF
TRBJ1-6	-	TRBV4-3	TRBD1	TGCGCCAGCACCCCGGAAACCGGGACAGGGTATTCACCCCTCCACTTT	CASTPETGTGYSPLHF
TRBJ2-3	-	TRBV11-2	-	TGTGCCAGCAGCACCATGCAGCGGGGCACAGATACGCAGTATTTT	CASSTMQRGTDTQYF
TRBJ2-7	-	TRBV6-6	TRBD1	TGTGCCAGCAACGAACCGGGACAGGGCGCCTACGAGCAGTACTTC	CASNEPGQGAYEQYF
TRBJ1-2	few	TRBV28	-	TGTGCCAGCAGTTACAATAACTATGGCTACACCTTC	CASSYNNYGYTF
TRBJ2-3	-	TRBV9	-	TGTGCCAGCAGCGTAGGGCAGGTCGGGGGCACAGATACGCAGTATTTT	CASSVGQVGGTDTQYF
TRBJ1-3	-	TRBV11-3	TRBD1	TGTGCCAGCAGCTTTGGCAGGGGGCATGGAAACACCATATATTTT	CASSFGRGHGNTIYF
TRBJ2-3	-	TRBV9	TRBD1	TGTGCCAGCAGCGCAAAGACAGGGGGCACAGATACGCAGTATTTT	CASSAKTGGTDTQYF
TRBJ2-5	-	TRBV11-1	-	TGTGCCAGCAGCTTAGACGGGCTACAGGAGTACCAAGAGACCCAGTACTTC	CASSLDGLQEYQETQYF
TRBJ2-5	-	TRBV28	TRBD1	TGTGCCAGCATCCAGACAGGGGGTGAAGAGACCCAGTACTTC	CASIQTGGEETQYF